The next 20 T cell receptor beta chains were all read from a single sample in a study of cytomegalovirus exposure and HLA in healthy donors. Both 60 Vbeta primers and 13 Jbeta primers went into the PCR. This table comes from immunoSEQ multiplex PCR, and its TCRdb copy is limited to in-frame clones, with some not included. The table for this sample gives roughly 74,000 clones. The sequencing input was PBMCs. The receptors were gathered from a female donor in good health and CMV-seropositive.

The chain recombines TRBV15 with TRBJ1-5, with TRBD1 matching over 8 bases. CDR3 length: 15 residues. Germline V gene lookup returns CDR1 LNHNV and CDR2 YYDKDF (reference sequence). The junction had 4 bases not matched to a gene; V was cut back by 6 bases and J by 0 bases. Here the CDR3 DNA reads TGTGCCACCAGTCCGGGACAGGTTAGCAATCAGCCCCAGCATTTT. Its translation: CATSPGQVSNQPQHF.

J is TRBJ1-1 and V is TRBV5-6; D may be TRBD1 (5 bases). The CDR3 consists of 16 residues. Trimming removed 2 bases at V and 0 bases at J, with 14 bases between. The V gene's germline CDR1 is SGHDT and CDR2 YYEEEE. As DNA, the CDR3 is TGTGCCAGCAGCTTTTGGGGCGTCCGAATGAACACTGAAGCTTTCTTT. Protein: CASSFWGVRMNTEAFF.

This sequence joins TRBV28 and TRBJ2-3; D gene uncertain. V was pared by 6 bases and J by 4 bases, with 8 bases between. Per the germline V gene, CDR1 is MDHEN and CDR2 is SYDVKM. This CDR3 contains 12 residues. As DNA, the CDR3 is TGTGCCAGCAGCCCTTTGTCAGATACGCAGTATTTT. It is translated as CASSPLSDTQYF. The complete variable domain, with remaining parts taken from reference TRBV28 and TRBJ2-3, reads DVKVTQSSRYLVKRTGEKVFLECVQDMDHENMFWYRQDPGLGLRLIYFSYDVKMKEKGDIPEGYSVSREKKERFSLILESASTNQTSMYLCASSPLSDTQYFGPGTRLTVL.

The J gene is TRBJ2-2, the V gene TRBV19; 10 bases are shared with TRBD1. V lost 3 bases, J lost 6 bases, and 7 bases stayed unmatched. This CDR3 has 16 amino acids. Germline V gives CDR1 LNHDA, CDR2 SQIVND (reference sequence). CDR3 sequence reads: CASSILRDRGPGELFF. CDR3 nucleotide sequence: TGTGCCAGTAGTATTCTCCGGGACAGGGGCCCCGGGGAGCTGTTTTTT.

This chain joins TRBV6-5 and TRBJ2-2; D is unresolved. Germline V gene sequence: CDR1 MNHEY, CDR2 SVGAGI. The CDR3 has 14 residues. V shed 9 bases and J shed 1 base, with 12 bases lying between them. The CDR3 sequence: CASKMRRNTGELFF. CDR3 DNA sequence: TGTGCCAGTAAGATGAGGCGGAACACCGGGGAGCTGTTTTTT.

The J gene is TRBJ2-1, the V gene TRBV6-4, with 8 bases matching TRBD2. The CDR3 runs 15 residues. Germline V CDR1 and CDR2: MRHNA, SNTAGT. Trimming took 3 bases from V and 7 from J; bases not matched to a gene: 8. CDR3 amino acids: CASSEESGSSNEQFF. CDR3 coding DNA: TGTGCCAGCAGTGAAGAAAGCGGGAGCAGTAATGAGCAGTTCTTC.

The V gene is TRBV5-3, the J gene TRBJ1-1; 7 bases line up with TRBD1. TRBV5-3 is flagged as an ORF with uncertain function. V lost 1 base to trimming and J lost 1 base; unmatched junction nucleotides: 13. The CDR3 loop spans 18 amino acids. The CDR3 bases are TGTGCCAGAAGCTTGTGCCGGGACAGCTTCCCCTCGAACACTGAAGCTTTCTTT. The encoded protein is CARSLCRDSFPSNTEAFF.

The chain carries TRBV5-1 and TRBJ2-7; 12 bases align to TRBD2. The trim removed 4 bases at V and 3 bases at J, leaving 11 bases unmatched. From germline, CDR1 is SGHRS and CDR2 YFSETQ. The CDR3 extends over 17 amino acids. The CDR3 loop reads CASSPEPGTSGLYEQYF. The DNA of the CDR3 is TGCGCCAGCAGCCCCGAACCCGGGACTAGCGGGCTCTACGAGCAGTACTTC.

CDR3 region: CASSSSRRGGDNQPQHF. As DNA, the CDR3 is TGTGCCAGCAGTTCGAGCCGGAGGGGTGGTGACAATCAGCCCCAGCATTTT. The J gene is TRBJ1-5, the V gene TRBV5-6; D is perhaps TRBD1 (5 bases). Per germline, CDR1 SGHDT and CDR2 YYEEEE. The CDR3 covers 17 residues. Between the trimmed V and J ends, which lost 5 bases and 3 bases, there was a span of 21 bases.

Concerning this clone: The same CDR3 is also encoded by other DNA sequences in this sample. The CDR3: CASSLAPTISYEQYF. The CDR3 DNA follows: TGTGCCAGCAGCTTAGCCCCGACTATTTCCTACGAGCAGTACTTC. V and J are TRBV7-9 and TRBJ2-7; the D gene is possibly TRBD2 (5 bases). Germline V gives CDR1 SEHNR, CDR2 FQNEAQ (reference sequence). The CDR3 is 15 residues long. V lost 0 bases and J 1 base, leaving 10 bases between the germline ends. Filled out from reference TRBV7-9 and TRBJ2-7, the complete variable domain reads DTGVSQNPRHKITKRGQNVTFRCDPISEHNRLYWYRQTLGQGPEFLTYFQNEAQLEKSRLLSDRFSAERPKGSFSTLEIQRTEQGDSAMYLCASSLAPTISYEQYFGPGTRLTVT.

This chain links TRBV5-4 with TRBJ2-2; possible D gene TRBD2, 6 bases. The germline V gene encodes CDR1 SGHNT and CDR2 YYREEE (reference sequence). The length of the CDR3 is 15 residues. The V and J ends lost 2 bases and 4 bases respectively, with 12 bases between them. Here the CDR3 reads CASSFTTRGTGELFF. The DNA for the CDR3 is TGTGCCAGCAGCTTCACGACTAGAGGCACCGGGGAGCTGTTTTTT.

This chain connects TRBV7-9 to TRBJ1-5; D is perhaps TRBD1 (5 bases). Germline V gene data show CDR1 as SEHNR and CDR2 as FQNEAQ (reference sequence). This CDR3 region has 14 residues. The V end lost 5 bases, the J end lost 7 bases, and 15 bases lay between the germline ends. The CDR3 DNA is TGTGCCAGCAGCCTAGTAGGGCCAGGGCAGCCCCAGCATTTT. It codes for CASSLVGPGQPQHF. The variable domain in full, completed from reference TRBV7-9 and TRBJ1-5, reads DTGVSQNPRHKITKRGQNVTFRCDPISEHNRLYWYRQTLGQGPEFLTYFQNEAQLEKSRLLSDRFSAERPKGSFSTLEIQRTEQGDSAMYLCASSLVGPGQPQHFGDGTRLSIL.

The CDR3 DNA sequence: TGCGCCAGCAGCCAAAAGACTGAAAACTACGAGCAGTACTTC. Its protein product is CASSQKTENYEQYF. The chain recombines TRBV4-3 with TRBJ2-7; D remains ambiguous. The ends were cut back, 2 bases at V and 3 bases at J, with 11 bases in the middle. The CDR3 length is 14 residues. From germline, CDR1 is LGHNA and CDR2 YSLEER.

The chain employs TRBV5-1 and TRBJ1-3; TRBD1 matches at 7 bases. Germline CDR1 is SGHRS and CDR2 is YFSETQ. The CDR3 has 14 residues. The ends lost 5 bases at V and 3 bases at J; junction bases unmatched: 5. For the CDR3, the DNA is TGCGCCAGCAGACCTAGGACAGGTGGAAACACCATATATTTT. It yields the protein CASRPRTGGNTIYF. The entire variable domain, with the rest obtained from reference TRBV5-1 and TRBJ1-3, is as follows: KAGVTQTPRYLIKTRGQQVTLSCSPISGHRSVSWYQQTPGQGLQFLFEYFSETQRNKGNFPGRFSGRQFSNSRSEMNVSTLELGDSALYLCASRPRTGGNTIYFGEGSWLTVV.

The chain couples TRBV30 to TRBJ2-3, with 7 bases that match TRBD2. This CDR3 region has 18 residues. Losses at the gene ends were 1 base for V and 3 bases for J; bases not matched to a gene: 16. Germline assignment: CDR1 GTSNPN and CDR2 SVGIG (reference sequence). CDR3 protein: CAWSAGYRGSGVTDTQYF. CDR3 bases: TGTGCCTGGAGTGCTGGGTATCGAGGAAGCGGGGTAACAGATACGCAGTATTTT.

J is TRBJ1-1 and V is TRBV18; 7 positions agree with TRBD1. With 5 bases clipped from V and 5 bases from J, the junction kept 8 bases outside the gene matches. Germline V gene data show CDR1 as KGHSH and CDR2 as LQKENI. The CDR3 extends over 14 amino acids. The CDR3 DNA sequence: TGTGCCAGCTCAACGACAGGGAGTCGGACTGAAGCTTTCTTT. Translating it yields CASSTTGSRTEAFF.

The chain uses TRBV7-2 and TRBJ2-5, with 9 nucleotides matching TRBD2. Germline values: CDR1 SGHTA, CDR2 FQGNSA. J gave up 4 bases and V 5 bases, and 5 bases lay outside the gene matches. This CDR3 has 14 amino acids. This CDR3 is CASSRSGRGETQYF. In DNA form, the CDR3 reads TGTGCCAGCAGCCGTAGCGGGAGAGGAGAGACCCAGTACTTC. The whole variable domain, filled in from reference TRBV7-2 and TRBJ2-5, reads GAGVSQSPSNKVTEKGKDVELRCDPISGHTALYWYRQSLGQGLEFLIYFQGNSAPDKSGLPSDRFSAERTGGSVSTLTIQRTQQEDSAVYLCASSRSGRGETQYFGPGTRLLVL.

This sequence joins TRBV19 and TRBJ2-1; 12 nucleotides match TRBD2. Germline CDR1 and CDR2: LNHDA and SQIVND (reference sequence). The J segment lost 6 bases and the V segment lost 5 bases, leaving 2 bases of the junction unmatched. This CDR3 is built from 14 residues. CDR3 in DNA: TGTGCCAGTAGTGGACTAGCGGGAAGCAATGAGCAGTTCTTC. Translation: CASSGLAGSNEQFF. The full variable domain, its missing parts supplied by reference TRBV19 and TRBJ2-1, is DGGITQSPKYLFRKEGQNVTLSCEQNLNHDAMYWYRQDPGQGLRLIYYSQIVNDFQKGDIAEGYSVSREKKESFPLTVTSAQKNPTAFYLCASSGLAGSNEQFFGPGTRLTVL.

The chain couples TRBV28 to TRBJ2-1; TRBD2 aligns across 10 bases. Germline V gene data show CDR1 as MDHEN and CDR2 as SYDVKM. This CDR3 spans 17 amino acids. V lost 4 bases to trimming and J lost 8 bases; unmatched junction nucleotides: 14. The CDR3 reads CASSSPSGRAGSDEQFF. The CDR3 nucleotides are TGTGCCAGCAGTTCCCCCAGCGGGAGGGCCGGATCGGATGAGCAGTTCTTC.

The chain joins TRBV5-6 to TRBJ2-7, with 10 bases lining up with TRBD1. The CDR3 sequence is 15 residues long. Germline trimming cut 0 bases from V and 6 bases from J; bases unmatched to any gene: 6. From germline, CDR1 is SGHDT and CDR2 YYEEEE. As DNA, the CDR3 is TGTGCCAGCAGCTTGGAGGTACGGACAGGGGGCGAGCAGTACTTC. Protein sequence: CASSLEVRTGGEQYF. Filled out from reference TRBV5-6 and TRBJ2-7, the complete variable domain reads DAGVTQSPTHLIKTRGQQVTLRCSPKSGHDTVSWYQQALGQGPQFIFQYYEEEERQRGNFPDRFSGHQFPNYSSELNVNALLLGDSALYLCASSLEVRTGGEQYFGPGTRLTVT.